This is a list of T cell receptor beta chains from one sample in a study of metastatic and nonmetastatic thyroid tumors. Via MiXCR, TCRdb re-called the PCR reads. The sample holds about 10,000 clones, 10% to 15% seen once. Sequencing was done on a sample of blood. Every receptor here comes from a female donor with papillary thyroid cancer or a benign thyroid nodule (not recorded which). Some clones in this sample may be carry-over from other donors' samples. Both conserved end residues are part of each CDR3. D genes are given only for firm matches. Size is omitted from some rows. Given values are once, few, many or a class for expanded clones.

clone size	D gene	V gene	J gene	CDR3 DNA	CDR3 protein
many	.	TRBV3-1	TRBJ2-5	TGTGCCAGCAGCCAAGTCGGGGAGACCCAGTACTTC	CASSQVGETQYF
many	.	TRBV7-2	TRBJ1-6	TGTGCCAGCGCCCGAGGCAGGGGATCATCACCCCTCCACTTT	CASARGRGSSPLHF
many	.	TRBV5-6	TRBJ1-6	TGTGCCAGCAGCTTTTTATCTGGTGGCGTCCCCCTCCACTTT	CASSFLSGGVPLHF
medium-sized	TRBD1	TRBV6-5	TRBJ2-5	TGTGCCAGCAGTTACTCGAAGAGGACAGGGGAGACCCAGTACTTC	CASSYSKRTGETQYF
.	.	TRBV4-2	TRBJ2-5	TGTGCCAGCAGCCAAGAAGGGCTCGGAGAGACCCAGTACTTC	CASSQEGLGETQYF
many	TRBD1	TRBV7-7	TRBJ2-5	TGTGCTAGCAGCTTCGACAGGGGGCAAGAGACCCAGTACTTC	CASSFDRGQETQYF
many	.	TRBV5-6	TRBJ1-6	TGTGCCAGCTCCCCAGGTAGCTCCTATAATTCACCCCTCCACTTT	CASSPGSSYNSPLHF
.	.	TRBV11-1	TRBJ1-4	TGTGCCAGCAGCTTATTCGTCATTACGGGGGTGGAGATTAATGAAAAACTGTTTTTT	CASSLFVITGVEINEKLFF
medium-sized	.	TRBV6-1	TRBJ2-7	TGTGCCAGCAGCCTGGGAGATTCAACCTACGAGCAGTACTTC	CASSLGDSTYEQYF
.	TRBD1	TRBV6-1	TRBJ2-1	TGTGCCAGCAAATTGGGACAGGGGGCCTTGTATGAGCAATTATTC	CASKLGQGALYEQLF
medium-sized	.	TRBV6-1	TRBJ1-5	TGTGCCAGCAGTGGGGGGGGAGCTACTAATCAGCCCCAGCATTTT	CASSGGGATNQPQHF
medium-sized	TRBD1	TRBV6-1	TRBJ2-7	TGTGCCAGCAGTGAAGCCTCACAGGGGCACAGGGGGCAGTACTTC	CASSEASQGHRGQYF
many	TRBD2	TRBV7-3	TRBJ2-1	TGTGCCAGCAGCTCTAGCGGGGCCCGAGGTGAGCAGTTCTTC	CASSSSGARGEQFF
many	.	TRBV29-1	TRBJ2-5	TGCAGCGTTGAAGACACAGGGTGGGAGACCCAGTACTTC	CSVEDTGWETQYF
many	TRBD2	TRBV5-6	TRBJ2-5	TGTGCCAGCAGCTTGGCTTCGGCGGGAGGGCCGGGGGAGACCCAGTACTTC	CASSLASAGGPGETQYF
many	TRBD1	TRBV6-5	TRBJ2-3	TGTGCCAGCAGTTACTCCCGTGGGACAGGGGATACGCAGTATTTT	CASSYSRGTGDTQYF
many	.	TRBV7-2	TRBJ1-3	TGTGCCAGCAGCCCCCGAGGGAGCCACTCTGGAAACACCATATATTTT	CASSPRGSHSGNTIYF
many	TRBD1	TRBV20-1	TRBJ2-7	TGCAGTGCACCGGGACAGGGGAGGGACGAGCAGTACTTC	CSAPGQGRDEQYF
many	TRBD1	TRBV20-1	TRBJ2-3	TGCAGTGCTAGAGATCCGGGACAGGGCTTCAAAAGGGATACGCAGTATTTT	CSARDPGQGFKRDTQYF
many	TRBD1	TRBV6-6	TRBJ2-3	TGTGCCAGCAGTCTACGGGCAGGGGGTAGAGATGCGCAGTATTTT	CASSLRAGGRDAQYF
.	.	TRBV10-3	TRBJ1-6	TGCGCCATCAGAGGGGGAAAAGGCTATAATTCACCCCTCCACTTT	CAIRGGKGYNSPLHF
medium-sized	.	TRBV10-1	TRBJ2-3	TGCGCCAGCACCCGGACCCCGACCACAGATACGCAGTATTTT	CASTRTPTTDTQYF
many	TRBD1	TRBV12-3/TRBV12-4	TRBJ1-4	TGTGCCAGCAGTAGGGTGACAGGGTCGGGTGAAAAACTGTTTTTT	CASSRVTGSGEKLFF